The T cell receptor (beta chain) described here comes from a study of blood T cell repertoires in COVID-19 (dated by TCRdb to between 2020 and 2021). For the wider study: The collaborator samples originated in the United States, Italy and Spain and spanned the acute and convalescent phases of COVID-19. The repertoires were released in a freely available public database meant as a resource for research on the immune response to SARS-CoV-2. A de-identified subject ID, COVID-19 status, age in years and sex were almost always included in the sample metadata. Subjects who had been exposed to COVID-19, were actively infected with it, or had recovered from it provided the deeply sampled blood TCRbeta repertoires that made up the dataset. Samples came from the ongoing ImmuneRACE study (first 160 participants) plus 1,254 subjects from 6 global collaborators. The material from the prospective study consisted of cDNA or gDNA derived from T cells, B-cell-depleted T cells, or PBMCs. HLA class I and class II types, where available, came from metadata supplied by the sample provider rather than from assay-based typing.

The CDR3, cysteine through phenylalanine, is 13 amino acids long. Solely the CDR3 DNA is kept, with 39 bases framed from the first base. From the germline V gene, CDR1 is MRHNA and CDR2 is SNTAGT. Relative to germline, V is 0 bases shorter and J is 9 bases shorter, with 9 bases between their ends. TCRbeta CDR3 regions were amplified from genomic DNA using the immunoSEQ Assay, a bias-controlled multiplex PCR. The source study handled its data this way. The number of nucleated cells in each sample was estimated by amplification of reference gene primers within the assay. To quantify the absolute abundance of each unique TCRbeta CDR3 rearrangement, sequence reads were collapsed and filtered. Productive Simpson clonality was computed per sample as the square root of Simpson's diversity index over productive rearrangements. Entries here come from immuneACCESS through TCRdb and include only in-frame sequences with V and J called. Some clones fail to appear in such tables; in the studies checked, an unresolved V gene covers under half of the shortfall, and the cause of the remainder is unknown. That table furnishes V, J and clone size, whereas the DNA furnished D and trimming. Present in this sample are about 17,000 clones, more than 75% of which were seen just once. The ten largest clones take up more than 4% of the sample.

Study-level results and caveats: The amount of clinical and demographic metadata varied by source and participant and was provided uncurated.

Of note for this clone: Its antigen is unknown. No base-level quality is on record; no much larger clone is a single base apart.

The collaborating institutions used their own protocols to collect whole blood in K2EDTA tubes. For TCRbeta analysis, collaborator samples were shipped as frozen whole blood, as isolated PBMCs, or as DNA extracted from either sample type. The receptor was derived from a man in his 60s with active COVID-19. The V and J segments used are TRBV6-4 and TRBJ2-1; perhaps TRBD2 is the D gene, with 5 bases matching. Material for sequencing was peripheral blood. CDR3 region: CASSDSSAGEQFF. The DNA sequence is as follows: TGTGCCAGCAGTGACTCTTCGGCGGGTGAGCAGTTCTTC.